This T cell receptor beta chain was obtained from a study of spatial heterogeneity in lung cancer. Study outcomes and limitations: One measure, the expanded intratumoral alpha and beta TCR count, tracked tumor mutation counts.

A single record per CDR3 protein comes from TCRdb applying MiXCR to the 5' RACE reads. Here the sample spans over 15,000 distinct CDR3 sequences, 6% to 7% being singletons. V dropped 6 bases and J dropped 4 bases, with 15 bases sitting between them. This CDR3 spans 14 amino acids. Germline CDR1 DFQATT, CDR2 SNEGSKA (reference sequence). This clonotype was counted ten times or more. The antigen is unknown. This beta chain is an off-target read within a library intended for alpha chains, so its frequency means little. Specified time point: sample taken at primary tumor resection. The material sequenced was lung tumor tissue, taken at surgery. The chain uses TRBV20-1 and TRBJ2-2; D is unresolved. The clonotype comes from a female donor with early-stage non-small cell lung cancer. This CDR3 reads CSALSYVGTGELFF. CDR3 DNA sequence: TGCAGTGCCCTCTCTTATGTGGGCACCGGGGAGCTGTTTTTT.